Shown below are 13 T cell receptor beta chains from a single sample sequenced in a study of blood T cell repertoires in COVID-19. The protocol was immunoSEQ multiplex PCR, while the TCRdb copy is restricted to in-frame clones and leaves out a portion. The sample yields about 320,000 clones, around 92% seen once. What was sequenced was peripheral blood. All receptors derive from a woman in her twenties or thirties with COVID-19, enrolled during active disease.

The genes are TRBV6-2 or TRBV6-3 and TRBJ2-1; 16 bases line up with TRBD2. CDR1 and CDR2 from the germline V gene are MNHEY and SVGEGT. The CDR3 contains 15 residues. The V and J ends lost 5 bases and 9 bases, in that order; junction bases with no gene match: 4. The CDR3 here is CASSPGLAGGPEQFF. The CDR3 bases are TGTGCCAGCAGTCCGGGACTAGCGGGGGGGCCTGAGCAGTTCTTC.

The chain combines TRBV28 with TRBJ2-6; D possibly corresponds to TRBD2 (6 bases). The V gene's germline CDR1 is MDHEN and CDR2 SYDVKM. The V end lost 6 bases, the J end lost 2 bases, and 8 bases lay between the germline ends. The CDR3 runs 14 residues. The CDR3 DNA sequence: TGTGCCAGCAGGGGAGGTGCTGGGGCCAACGTCCTGACTTTC. This sequence encodes CASRGGAGANVLTF.

The J gene is TRBJ1-3, the V gene TRBV11-2; 7 bases are a match to TRBD1. This CDR3 is 17 amino acids long. V gave up 1 base and J gave up 0 bases; unmatched junction bases: 6. The germline gives CDR1 SGHAT, CDR2 FQNNGV. This CDR3 reads CASSLGPGTASGNTIYF. CDR3 DNA: TGTGCCAGCAGCTTAGGGCCCGGGACAGCCTCTGGAAACACCATATATTTT.

The chain recombines TRBV25-1 with TRBJ2-5; TRBD1 aligns across 7 bases. Unmatched junction bases numbered 12, after V lost 4 bases and J lost 1 base. CDR1 is MGHDK, CDR2 SYGVNS, per germline. This CDR3 has 17 amino acids. This CDR3 is CASSGRRGGLIQETQYF. The DNA of the CDR3 is TGTGCCAGCAGTGGACGGCGAGGGGGCCTAATCCAAGAGACCCAGTACTTC. The complete variable domain, with remaining parts taken from reference TRBV25-1 and TRBJ2-5, reads EADIYQTPRYLVIGTGKKITLECSQTMGHDKMYWYQQDPGMELHLIHYSYGVNSTEKGDLSSESTVSRIRTEHFPLTLESARPSHTSQYLCASSGRRGGLIQETQYFGPGTRLLVL.

V usage is TRBV27 and J usage is TRBJ1-4, with 7 bases matching TRBD1. The CDR3 contains 14 residues. Per germline, CDR1 MNHEY and CDR2 SMNVEV (reference sequence). V lost 4 bases, J lost 7 bases, and 6 bases stayed unmatched. The CDR3 nucleotides read TGTGCCAGCAGTTGGGCCCAGGGGGGTGAAAAACTGTTTTTT. Translating gives CASSWAQGGEKLFF.

The chain combines TRBV11-2 with TRBJ1-1, with D maybe TRBD1 (6 bases). Germline V gene lookup returns CDR1 SGHAT and CDR2 FQNNGV. The V end lost 5 bases, the J end lost 10 bases, and 11 bases lay between the germline ends. The CDR3 is 11 residues long. CDR3 region: CASSPGRGAFF. CDR3 coding DNA: TGTGCCAGCAGCCCCGGCAGGGGAGCTTTCTTT.

The genes are TRBV4-2 and TRBJ1-1; tentative D call: TRBD1 (6 bases). V shed 10 bases and J shed 1 base, with 10 bases lying between them. Per the germline V gene, CDR1 is LGHNA and CDR2 is YNFKEQ. The CDR3 loop spans 12 amino acids. The CDR3 DNA sequence: TGTGCCACCGGGACAACGAACACTGAAGCTTTCTTT. Translating gives CATGTTNTEAFF.

This rearrangement joins TRBV5-1 to TRBJ1-1; D ambiguous. Trimming pared 3 bases from V and 4 bases from J, leaving 16 bases between. Germline CDR1 SGHRS, CDR2 YFSETQ. The length of the CDR3 is 15 residues. CDR3 amino acids: CASSSEWVLGTEAFF. CDR3 in DNA: TGCGCCAGCAGCTCGGAGTGGGTTCTTGGCACTGAAGCTTTCTTT.

The gene calls are TRBV7-9 and TRBJ2-1; tentative D call: TRBD1 (7 bases). The CDR3 extends over 14 amino acids. V shed 5 bases and J shed 8 bases, with 16 bases lying between them. Per the germline V gene, CDR1 is SEHNR and CDR2 is FQNEAQ (reference sequence). The CDR3: CASSPVSRGDEQFF. In DNA form, the CDR3 reads TGTGCCAGCAGCCCCGTGTCCAGGGGGGATGAGCAGTTCTTC.

This chain uses TRBV10-3 with TRBJ1-2; D is unresolved. The CDR3 spans 14 residues. Germline lookup yields CDR1 ENHRY and CDR2 SYGVKD. Trimming removed 9 bases from V and 1 base from J, with 15 bases in between. CDR3 sequence: CAIRSLIGNYGYTF. As DNA, the CDR3 is TGTGCCATACGGTCTCTTATTGGTAACTATGGCTACACCTTC.

This clone was found a few times. The chain has TRBV10-2 and TRBJ1-5; 9 bases are shared with TRBD1. This CDR3 has 13 amino acids. The germline gives CDR1 WSHSY, CDR2 SAAADI. The trim removed 8 bases at V and 7 bases at J, leaving 6 bases unmatched. CDR3 amino acids: CASGTGNQQPQHF. The CDR3 bases are TGCGCCAGCGGGACAGGGAACCAACAGCCCCAGCATTTT.

In this sample, this clone turned up once. V gene TRBV6-5 combines with J gene TRBJ1-3; D might be TRBD1 (5 bases). Trimming shortened V by 2 bases and J by 8 bases, and 19 bases separated the two germline ends. The CDR3 consists of 16 residues. The V gene's germline CDR1 is MNHEY and CDR2 SVGAGI. CDR3: CASSYTFHQPGDTIYF. The CDR3 region has the DNA TGTGCCAGCAGTTACACTTTCCACCAACCGGGGGACACCATATATTTT.

The CDR3 here is CASSDGLAGGSSYNEQFF. The CDR3 DNA reads as TGTGCCAGCAGTGACGGGCTAGCGGGGGGGTCCTCCTACAATGAGCAGTTCTTC. The J gene is TRBJ2-1, the V gene TRBV6-4; 12 bases agree with TRBD2. Unmatched junction bases numbered 5, after V lost 2 bases and J lost 0 bases. CDR1 and CDR2 (germline): MRHNA, SNTAGT. This CDR3 comprises 18 residues.